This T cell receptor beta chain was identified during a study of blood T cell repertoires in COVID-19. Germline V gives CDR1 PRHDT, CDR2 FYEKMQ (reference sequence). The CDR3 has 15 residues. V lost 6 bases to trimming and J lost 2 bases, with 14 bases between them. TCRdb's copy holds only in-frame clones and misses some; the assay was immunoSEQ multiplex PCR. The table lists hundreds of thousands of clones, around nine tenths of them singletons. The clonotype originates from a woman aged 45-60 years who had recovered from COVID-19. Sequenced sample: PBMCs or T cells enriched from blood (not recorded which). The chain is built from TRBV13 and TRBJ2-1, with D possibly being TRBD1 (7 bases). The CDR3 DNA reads TGTGCCAGCAGTTGGGGGGACAGTACCTACAATGAGCAGTTCTTC. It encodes CASSWGDSTYNEQFF. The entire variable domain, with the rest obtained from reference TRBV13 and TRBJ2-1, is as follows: AAGVIQSPRHLIKEKRETATLKCYPIPRHDTVYWYQQGPGQDPQFLISFYEKMQSDKGSIPDRFSAQQFSDYHSELNMSSLELGDSALYFCASSWGDSTYNEQFFGPGTRLTVL.